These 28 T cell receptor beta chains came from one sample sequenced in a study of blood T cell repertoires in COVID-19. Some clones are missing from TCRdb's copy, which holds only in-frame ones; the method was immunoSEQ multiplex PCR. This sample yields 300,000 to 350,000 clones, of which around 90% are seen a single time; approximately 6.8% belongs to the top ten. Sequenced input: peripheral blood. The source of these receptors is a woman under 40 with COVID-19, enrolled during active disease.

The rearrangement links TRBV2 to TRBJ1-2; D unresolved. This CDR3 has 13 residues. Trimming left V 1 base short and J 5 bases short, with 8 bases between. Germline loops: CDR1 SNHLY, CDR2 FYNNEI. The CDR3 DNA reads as TGTGCCAGCAGTGAAGAACTCATGTATGGCTACACCTTC. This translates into CASSEELMYGYTF.

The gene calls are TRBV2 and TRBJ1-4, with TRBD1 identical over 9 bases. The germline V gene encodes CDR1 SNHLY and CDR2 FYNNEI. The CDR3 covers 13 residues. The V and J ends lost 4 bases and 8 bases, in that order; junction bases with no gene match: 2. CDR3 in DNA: TGTGCCAGCAGTGGGGACAGGGAAGAAAAACTGTTTTTT. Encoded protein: CASSGDREEKLFF.

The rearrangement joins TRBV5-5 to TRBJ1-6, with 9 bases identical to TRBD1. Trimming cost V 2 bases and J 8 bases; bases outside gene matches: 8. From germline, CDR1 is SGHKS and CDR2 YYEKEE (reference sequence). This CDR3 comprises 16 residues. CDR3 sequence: CASSLAGTGKYSPLHF. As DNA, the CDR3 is TGTGCCAGCAGCTTAGCCGGGACAGGGAAGTATTCACCCCTCCACTTT. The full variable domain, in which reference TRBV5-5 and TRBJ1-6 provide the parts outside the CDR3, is DAGVTQSPTHLIKTRGQQVTLRCSPISGHKSVSWYQQVLGQGPQFIFQYYEKEERGRGNFPDRFSARQFPNYSSELNVNALLLGDSALYLCASSLAGTGKYSPLHFGNGTRLTVT.

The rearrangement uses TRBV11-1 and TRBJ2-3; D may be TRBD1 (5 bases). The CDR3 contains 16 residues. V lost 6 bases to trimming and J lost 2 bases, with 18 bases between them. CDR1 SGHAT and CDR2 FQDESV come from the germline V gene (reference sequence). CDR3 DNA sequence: TGTGCCAGCAGTCAAGGGGAAAGGGCATACACAGATACGCAGTATTTT. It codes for CASSQGERAYTDTQYF.

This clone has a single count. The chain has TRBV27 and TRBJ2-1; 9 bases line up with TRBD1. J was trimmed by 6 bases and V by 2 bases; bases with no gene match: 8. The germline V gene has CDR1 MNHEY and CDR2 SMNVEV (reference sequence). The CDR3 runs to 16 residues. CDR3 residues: CASSLIWDRERNEQFF. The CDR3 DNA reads TGTGCCAGCAGTTTAATTTGGGACAGGGAACGCAATGAGCAGTTCTTC.

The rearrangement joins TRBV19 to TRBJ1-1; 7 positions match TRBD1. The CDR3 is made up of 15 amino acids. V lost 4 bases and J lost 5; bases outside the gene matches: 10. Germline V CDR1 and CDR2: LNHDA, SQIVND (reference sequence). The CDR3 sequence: CASSNRQGRYTEAFF. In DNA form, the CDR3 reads TGTGCCAGTAGTAACCGACAGGGACGTTATACTGAAGCTTTCTTT.

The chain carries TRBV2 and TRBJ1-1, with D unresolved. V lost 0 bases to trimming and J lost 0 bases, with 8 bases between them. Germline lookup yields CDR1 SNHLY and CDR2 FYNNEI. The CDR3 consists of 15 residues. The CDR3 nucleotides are TGTGCCAGCAGTGAAGCGGGCAGAATGAACACTGAAGCTTTCTTT. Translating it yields CASSEAGRMNTEAFF.

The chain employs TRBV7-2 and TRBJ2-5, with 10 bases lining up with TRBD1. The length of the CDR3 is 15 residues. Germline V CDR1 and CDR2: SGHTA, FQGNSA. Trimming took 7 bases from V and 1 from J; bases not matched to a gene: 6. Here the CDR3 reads CASTDRGQVQETQYF. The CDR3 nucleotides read TGTGCCAGCACAGACAGGGGGCAGGTCCAAGAGACCCAGTACTTC.

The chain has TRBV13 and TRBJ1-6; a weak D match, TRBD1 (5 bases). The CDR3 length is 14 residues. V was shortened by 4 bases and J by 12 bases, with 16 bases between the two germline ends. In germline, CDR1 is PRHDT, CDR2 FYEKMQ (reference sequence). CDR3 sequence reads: CASSWGTDGGPLHF. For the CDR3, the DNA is TGTGCCAGCAGCTGGGGGACGGACGGGGGACCCCTCCACTTT.

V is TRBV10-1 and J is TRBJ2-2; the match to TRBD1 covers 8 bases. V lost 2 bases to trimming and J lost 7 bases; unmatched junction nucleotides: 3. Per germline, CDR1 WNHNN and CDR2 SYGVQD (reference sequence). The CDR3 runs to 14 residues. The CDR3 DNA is TGCGCCAGCAGTGAGGCAGGGGGCAGCGGGGAGCTGTTTTTT. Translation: CASSEAGGSGELFF.

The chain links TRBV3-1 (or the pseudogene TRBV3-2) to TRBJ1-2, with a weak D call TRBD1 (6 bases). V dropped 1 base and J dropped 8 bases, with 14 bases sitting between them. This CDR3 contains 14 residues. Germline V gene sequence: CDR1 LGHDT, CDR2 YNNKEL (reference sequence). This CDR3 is CASSQVGGPKGYTF. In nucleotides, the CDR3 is TGTGCCAGCAGCCAAGTGGGGGGGCCTAAGGGCTACACCTTC.

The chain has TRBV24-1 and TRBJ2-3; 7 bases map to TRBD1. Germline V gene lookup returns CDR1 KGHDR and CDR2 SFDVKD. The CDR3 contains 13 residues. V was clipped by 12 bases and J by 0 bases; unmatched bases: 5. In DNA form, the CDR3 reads TGTGCCGACGGGACAGACAGCACAGATACGCAGTATTTT. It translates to CADGTDSTDTQYF.

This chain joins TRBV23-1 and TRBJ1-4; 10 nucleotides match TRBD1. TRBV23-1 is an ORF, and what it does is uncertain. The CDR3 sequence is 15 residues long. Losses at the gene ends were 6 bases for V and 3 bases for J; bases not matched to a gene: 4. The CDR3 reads CASSDRGRANEKLFF. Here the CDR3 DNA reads TGCGCCAGCAGCGACAGGGGGCGTGCTAATGAAAAACTGTTTTTT.

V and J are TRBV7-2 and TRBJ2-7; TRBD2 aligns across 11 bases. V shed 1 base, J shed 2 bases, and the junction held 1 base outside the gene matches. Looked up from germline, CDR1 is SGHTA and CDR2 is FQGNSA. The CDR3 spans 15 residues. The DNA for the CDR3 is TGTGCCAGCAGCTTAGGACTAGCGGGACCCTACGAGCAGTACTTC. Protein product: CASSLGLAGPYEQYF. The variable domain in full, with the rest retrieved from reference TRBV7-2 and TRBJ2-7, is GAGVSQSPSNKVTEKGKDVELRCDPISGHTALYWYRQSLGQGLEFLIYFQGNSAPDKSGLPSDRFSAERTGGSVSTLTIQRTQQEDSAVYLCASSLGLAGPYEQYFGPGTRLTVT.

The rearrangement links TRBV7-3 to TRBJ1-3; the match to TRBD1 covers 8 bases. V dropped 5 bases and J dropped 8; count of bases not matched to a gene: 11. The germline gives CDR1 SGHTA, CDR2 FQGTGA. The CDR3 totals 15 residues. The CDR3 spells CASSDDQDRVDTIYF. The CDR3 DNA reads TGTGCCAGCAGCGACGATCAGGACAGGGTTGACACCATATATTTT.

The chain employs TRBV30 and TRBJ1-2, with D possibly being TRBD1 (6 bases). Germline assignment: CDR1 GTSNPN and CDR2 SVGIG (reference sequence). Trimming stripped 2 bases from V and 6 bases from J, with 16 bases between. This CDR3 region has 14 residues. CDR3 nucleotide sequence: TGTGCCTGGAGTAAACAGGGAGGGTATCATGGCTACACCTTC. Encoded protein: CAWSKQGGYHGYTF. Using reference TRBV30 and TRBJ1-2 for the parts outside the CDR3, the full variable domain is SQTIHQWPATLVQPVGSPLSLECTVEGTSNPNLYWYRQAAGRGLQLLFYSVGIGQISSEVPQNLSASRPQDRQFILSSKKLLLSDSGFYLCAWSKQGGYHGYTFGSGTRLTVV.

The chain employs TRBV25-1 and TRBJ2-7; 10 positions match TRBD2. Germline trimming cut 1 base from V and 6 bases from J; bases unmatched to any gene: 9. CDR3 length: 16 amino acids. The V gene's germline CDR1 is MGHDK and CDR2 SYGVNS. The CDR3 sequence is CASSEWTSGAPSEQYF. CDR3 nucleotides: TGTGCCAGCAGTGAATGGACTAGCGGAGCCCCTAGCGAGCAGTACTTC.

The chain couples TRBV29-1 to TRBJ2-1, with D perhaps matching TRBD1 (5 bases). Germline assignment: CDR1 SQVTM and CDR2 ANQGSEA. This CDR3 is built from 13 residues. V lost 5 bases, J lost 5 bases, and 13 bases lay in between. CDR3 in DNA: TGCAGCGTTAAGGGGCTGGATGACAATGAGCAGTTCTTC. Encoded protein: CSVKGLDDNEQFF.

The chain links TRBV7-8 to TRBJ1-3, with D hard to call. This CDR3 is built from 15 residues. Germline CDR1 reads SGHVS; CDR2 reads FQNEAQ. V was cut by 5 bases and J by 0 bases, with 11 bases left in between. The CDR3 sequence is CASSLQRSSGNTIYF. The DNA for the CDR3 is TGTGCCAGCAGCCTTCAGCGGAGCTCTGGAAACACCATATATTTT.

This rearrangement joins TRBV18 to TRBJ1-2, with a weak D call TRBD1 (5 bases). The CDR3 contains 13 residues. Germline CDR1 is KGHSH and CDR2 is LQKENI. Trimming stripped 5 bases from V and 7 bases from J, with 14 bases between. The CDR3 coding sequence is TGTGCCAGCTCATATCCGGGGGTTCGTGGCTACACCTTC. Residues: CASSYPGVRGYTF.

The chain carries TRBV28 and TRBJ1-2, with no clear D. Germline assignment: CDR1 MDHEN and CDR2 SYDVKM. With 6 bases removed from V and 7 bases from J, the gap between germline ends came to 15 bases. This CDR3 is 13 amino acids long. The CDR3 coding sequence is TGTGCCAGCAGAAATGCCCTAACCGGTGGCTACACCTTC. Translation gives CASRNALTGGYTF.

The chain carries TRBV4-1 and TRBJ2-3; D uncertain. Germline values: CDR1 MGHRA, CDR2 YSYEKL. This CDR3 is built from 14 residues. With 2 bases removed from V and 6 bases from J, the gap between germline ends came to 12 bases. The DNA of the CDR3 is TGCGCCAGCAGCCAACTGCTAGTCCGCGATACGCAGTATTTT. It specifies CASSQLLVRDTQYF.

CDR3: CASSISGDDNQPQHF. The CDR3, as DNA: TGTGCCAGTAGTATATCCGGGGATGACAATCAGCCCCAGCATTTT. The chain links TRBV19 to TRBJ1-5; D uncertain. This CDR3 is 15 amino acids long. Germline V lookup: CDR1 LNHDA, CDR2 SQIVND (reference sequence). V was cut by 2 bases and J by 3 bases, with 11 bases left in between. Together with reference TRBV19 and TRBJ1-5, the CDR3 gives the full variable domain: DGGITQSPKYLFRKEGQNVTLSCEQNLNHDAMYWYRQDPGQGLRLIYYSQIVNDFQKGDIAEGYSVSREKKESFPLTVTSAQKNPTAFYLCASSISGDDNQPQHFGDGTRLSIL.

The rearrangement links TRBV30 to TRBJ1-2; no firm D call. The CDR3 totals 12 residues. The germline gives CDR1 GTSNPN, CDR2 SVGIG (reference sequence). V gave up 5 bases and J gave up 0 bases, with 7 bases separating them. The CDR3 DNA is TGTGCCTGGGAGAGAGCTAACTATGGCTACACCTTC. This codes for CAWERANYGYTF.

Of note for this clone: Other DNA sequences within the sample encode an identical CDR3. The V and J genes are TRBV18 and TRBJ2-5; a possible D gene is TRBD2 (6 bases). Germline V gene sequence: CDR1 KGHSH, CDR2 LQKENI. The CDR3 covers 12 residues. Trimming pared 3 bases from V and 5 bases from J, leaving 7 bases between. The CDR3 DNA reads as TGTGCCAGCTCACCCCGGGAGGAGACCCAGTACTTC. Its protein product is CASSPREETQYF.

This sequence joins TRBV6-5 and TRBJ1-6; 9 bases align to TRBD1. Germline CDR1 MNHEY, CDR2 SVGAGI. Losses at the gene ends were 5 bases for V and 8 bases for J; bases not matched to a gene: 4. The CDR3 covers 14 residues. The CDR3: CASSHRGRDSPLHF. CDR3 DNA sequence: TGTGCCAGCAGTCACAGGGGGCGGGATTCACCCCTCCACTTT.

CDR3 DNA sequence: TGTGCCAGCAGCCCCGACCGGAATGGCGGTGAAAAACTGTTTTTT. Translating gives CASSPDRNGGEKLFF. The gene calls are TRBV5-5 and TRBJ1-4; D is ambiguous. CDR1 SGHKS and CDR2 YYEKEE come from the germline V gene (reference sequence). V was trimmed by 4 bases and J by 7 bases, leaving 17 bases between them. The CDR3 contains 15 residues.

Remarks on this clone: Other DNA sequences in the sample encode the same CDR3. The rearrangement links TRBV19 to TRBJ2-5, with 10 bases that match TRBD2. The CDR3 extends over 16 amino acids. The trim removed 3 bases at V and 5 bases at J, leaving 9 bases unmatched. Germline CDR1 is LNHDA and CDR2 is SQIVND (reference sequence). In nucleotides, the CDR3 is TGTGCCAGTAGTATTGCTAGCGGGAGCTCCGGGGAGACCCAGTACTTC. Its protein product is CASSIASGSSGETQYF. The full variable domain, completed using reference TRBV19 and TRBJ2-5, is DGGITQSPKYLFRKEGQNVTLSCEQNLNHDAMYWYRQDPGQGLRLIYYSQIVNDFQKGDIAEGYSVSREKKESFPLTVTSAQKNPTAFYLCASSIASGSSGETQYFGPGTRLLVL.